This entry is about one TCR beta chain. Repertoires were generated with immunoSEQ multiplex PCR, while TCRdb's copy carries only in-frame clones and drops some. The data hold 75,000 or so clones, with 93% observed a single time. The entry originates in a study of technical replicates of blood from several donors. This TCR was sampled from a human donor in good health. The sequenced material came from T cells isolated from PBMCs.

CDR3 bases: TGCGCCAGCAGATTAGGACTAATGAACACTGAAGCTTTCTTT. Translated: CASRLGLMNTEAFF. This chain links TRBV4-3 with TRBJ1-1, with D uncertain. The length of the CDR3 is 14 residues. The ends were cut back, 6 bases at V and 0 bases at J, with 11 bases in the middle. In germline, CDR1 is LGHNA, CDR2 YSLEER.